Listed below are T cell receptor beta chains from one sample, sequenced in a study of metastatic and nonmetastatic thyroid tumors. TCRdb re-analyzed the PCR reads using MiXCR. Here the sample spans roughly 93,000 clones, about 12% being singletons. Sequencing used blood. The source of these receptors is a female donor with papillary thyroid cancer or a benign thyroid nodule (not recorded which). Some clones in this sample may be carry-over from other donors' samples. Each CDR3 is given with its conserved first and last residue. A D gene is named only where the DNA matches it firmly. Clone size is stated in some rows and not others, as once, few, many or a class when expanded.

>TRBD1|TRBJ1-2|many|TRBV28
TGTGCCAGCAGTCGACAGGGTGGCTACACCTTC
CASSRQGGYTF
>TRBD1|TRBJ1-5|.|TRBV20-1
TGCAGTGCTAGATTACATAGGGCAGGGGGCTATCAGCCCCAGCATTTT
CSARLHRAGGYQPQHF
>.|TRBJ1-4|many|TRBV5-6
TGTGCCAGCAGCCTGCTCGGACGGCTTAATGAAAAACTGTTTTTT
CASSLLGRLNEKLFF
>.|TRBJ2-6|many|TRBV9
TGTGCCAGCAGCACCGAGGGACTGGCCAACGTCCTGACTTTC
CASSTEGLANVLTF
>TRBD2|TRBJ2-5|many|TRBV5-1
TGCGCCAGCAGCCCTGAACCTTTGACTAGCGGGAGCTCTCAAGAGACCCAGTACTTC
CASSPEPLTSGSSQETQYF
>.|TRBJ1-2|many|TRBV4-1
TGCGCCAGCAGCCAAGCTCAGGGAAGTGTGGGTGGCTACACCTTC
CASSQAQGSVGGYTF
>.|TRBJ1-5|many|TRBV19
TGTGCCAGTAGTATGACAGTGAGTCAGCCCCAGCATTTT
CASSMTVSQPQHF
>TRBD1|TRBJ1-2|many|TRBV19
TGTGCCAGTAGTATAGGGACGACAGGGAACTATGGCTACACCTTC
CASSIGTTGNYGYTF
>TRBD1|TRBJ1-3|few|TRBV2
TGTGCCAGCTCTTTCCAACAGGGGGACGGAAACACCATATATTTT
CASSFQQGDGNTIYF
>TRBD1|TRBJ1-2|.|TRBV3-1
TGTGCCAGCAGCCCCCGGACAGGTTCTGGGGTCTACACCTTC
CASSPRTGSGVYTF
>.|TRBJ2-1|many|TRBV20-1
TGCAGTGCTAGACCAACGATCGACGGGACGCTGTTCTTC
CSARPTIDGTLFF
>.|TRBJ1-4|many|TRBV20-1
TGCAGTGCTAGAAGCGGTCATGAAAAACTGTTTTTT
CSARSGHEKLFF
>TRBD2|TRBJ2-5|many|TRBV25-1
TGTGCCAGCAGTGAATCAAGGACTAGCGGGTACCAAGAGACCCAGTACTTC
CASSESRTSGYQETQYF
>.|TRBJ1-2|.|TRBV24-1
TGTGCCACCAGTGAAGGTAGTTGGTCCAGCGATAGCTACACCTTC
CATSEGSWSSDSYTF
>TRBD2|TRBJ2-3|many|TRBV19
TGTGCCAGTAGTAGAACTAGCGGGGCGAGCACAGATACGCAGTATTTT
CASSRTSGASTDTQYF
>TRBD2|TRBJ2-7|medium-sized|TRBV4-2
TGTGCCAGCAGCCAGAAAGCGGGAGATAGTTCCCACGAGCAGTACTTC
CASSQKAGDSSHEQYF
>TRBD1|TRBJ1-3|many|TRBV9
TGTGCCAGCAGCGTAGAGGGACAGGGGTTTTCCTTCTCTGGAAACACCATATATTTT
CASSVEGQGFSFSGNTIYF
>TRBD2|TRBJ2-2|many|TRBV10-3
TGTGCCATCAGTGGACTAGCAGTGAACACCGGGGAGCTGTTTTTT
CAISGLAVNTGELFF
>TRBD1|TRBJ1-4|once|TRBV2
TGTGCCAGCAGGATCCGGACAGGGATGGTTAATGAAAAACTGTTTTTT
CASRIRTGMVNEKLFF
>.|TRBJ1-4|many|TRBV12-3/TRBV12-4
TGTGCCAGCAGTTTTACAGGGAAACTAGCAAAACTGTTTTTT
CASSFTGKLAKLFF